This TCR beta chain derives from a study of cytomegalovirus exposure and HLA in healthy donors (dated by TCRdb to 2016 to 2017). A note on the overall study: According to a later analysis, one platform produced both the 110 or so validation repertoires and the 620 or so repertoires of the first cohort. The study was designed to test whether signatures of past pathogen exposure could be identified by cataloging public T cell receptors. Besides the first cohort of 550 to 750 subjects, a separate validation cohort made up of roughly 120 different subjects was used. The study combined high-throughput TCR immunosequencing, statistical association of individual TCRs with disease status, and machine learning to predict cytomegalovirus infection status.

The study at large found these results: The classifier was reported to diagnose cytomegalovirus status with high specificity and sensitivity in both the original cohort and the validation cohort. Most TCR sequences were observed very rarely across donors, whereas some public TCRs were present in many individuals. In the study, approximately 160 TCR beta chains were listed as associated with cytomegalovirus. A later analysis had no HLA typing for the validation cohort, so co-occurrence there was scored across all 120 repertoires. According to the authors, the approach could potentially be generalized to other disease states and immunological phenotypes. In a later analysis, TCRs clustered in the first cohort were found to also tend to co-occur in the 120 or so validation repertoires, with 90% to 95% of cluster scores above 0. A few of the identified cytomegalovirus-associated TCR beta chains were confirmed in vitro to be specific for cytomegalovirus antigens.

CDR1 and CDR2, per the germline V gene, are SGHAT and FQNNGV. The trim is 1 base for V and 3 bases for J, with a gap of 10 bases between the germline ends. From cysteine to phenylalanine, the CDR3 is 14 amino acids long. Only the CDR3 part of the read is kept: 42 bases, read in frame from the first base. The library was prepared using the immunoSEQ multiplex PCR assay. The original methods were these. A statistical classification framework was developed to diagnose cytomegalovirus status using the catalog of TCR beta chain sequences. TCRdb's version of the immuneACCESS table is confined to in-frame rearrangements and falls short of the full clone set. An unresolved V gene accounts for under half of the shortfall where checked; the remainder is of unknown origin. V and J calls and clone size are those listed in that table; D and trimming were worked out from the DNA. For this sample the table gives 260,000 or so clones, of which roughly 89% were detected only once. The ten most abundant clones make up less than 3% of the sample.

The donors belonged to the validation cohort of approximately 130 subjects, which was separate from the 666-subject first cohort. On this clone: The specificity of this receptor is unknown. Nothing much larger sits one base from this clone, and base qualities are not available.

The sample taken for sequencing was PBMCs. The chain is assembled from TRBV11-2 and TRBJ2-7; 6 matching bases give a weak D call of TRBD1. The sequence was collected from a man between 18 and 29 years old in good health and CMV-seronegative. The CDR3 region reads CASSLVTGSYEQYF. The bases are TGTGCCAGCAGCTTAGTTACAGGGAGCTACGAGCAGTACTTC.